The 21 T cell receptor beta chains in this list originate from one sample, sequenced in a study of blood T cell repertoires in COVID-19. Repertoires were generated with immunoSEQ multiplex PCR, while TCRdb's copy carries only in-frame clones and drops some. The sample records 300,000 to 400,000 clones, roughly nine tenths being singletons. The sequencing input was PBMCs or T cells enriched from blood (not recorded which). The origin of the receptors is a young man who had recovered from COVID-19.

This chain joins TRBV7-3 and TRBJ2-2, with D tentatively TRBD1 (5 bases). Trimming took off 3 bases at V and 5 bases at J, with 7 bases between the two ends. Germline CDR1 is SGHTA and CDR2 is FQGTGA. CDR3 length equals 13 residues. The CDR3 DNA reads TGTGCCAGCAGCTTTCGACAGACCGGGGAGCTGTTTTTT. It codes for CASSFRQTGELFF.

With regard to this clone: The same CDR3 can be traced to other DNA sequences in this sample. The V gene is TRBV28, the J gene TRBJ1-2; 8 nucleotides match TRBD1. The CDR3 spans 13 residues. CDR1 and CDR2 from the germline V gene are MDHEN and SYDVKM. The trim removed 4 bases at V and 7 bases at J, leaving 5 bases unmatched. CDR3 region: CASSSGQGGGYTF. The CDR3 nucleotides read TGTGCCAGCAGTTCCGGACAGGGCGGTGGCTACACCTTC.

The chain joins TRBV9 to TRBJ1-2; D call uncertain. In germline, CDR1 is SGDLS, CDR2 YYNGEE. V gave up 2 bases and J gave up 5 bases, with 10 bases separating them. The CDR3 is 13 amino acids. CDR3 amino acids: CASSVPGRYGYTF. The DNA of the CDR3 is TGTGCCAGCAGCGTTCCGGGTAGATATGGCTACACCTTC.

This clone has just one count. This chain uses TRBV28 with TRBJ2-7; D ambiguous. The CDR3 totals 11 residues. Germline-derived CDR1 and CDR2 are MDHEN and SYDVKM. The ends were cut back, 6 bases at V and 3 bases at J, with 6 bases in the middle. The DNA for the CDR3 is TGTGCCAGCAGCGCGAACTACGAGCAGTACTTC. Protein sequence: CASSANYEQYF.

The chain joins TRBV2 to TRBJ1-2; a possible D gene is TRBD1 (6 bases). V shed 6 bases and J shed 4 bases, with 18 bases lying between them. In germline, CDR1 is SNHLY, CDR2 FYNNEI. This CDR3 comprises 15 residues. CDR3 coding DNA: TGTGCCAGCAGAGCGGGACAACAGGTTTCCTATGGCTACACCTTC. Amino acid sequence: CASRAGQQVSYGYTF.

The gene calls are TRBV6-2 or TRBV6-3 and TRBJ1-1; 10 bases fit TRBD1. The CDR3 has 15 amino acids. V shed 2 bases and J 0 bases; nucleotides not matched to a gene: 0. CDR1 is MNHEY, CDR2 SVGEGT, per germline. The DNA for the CDR3 is TGTGCCAGCAGTTACGGGACAGGGGTGAACACTGAAGCTTTCTTT. The encoded protein is CASSYGTGVNTEAFF.

This clone occurred a few times. The CDR3: CASRLETEAFF. In nucleotides, the CDR3 is TGTGCCAGCCGTCTGGAGACTGAAGCTTTCTTT. The chain couples TRBV2 to TRBJ1-1; no definite D call. The CDR3 loop spans 11 amino acids. Deletions cut 8 bases from V and 5 bases from J, with 9 bases between. The germline CDR1 and CDR2 sequences are SNHLY and FYNNEI.

This clone came up a few times. The J gene is TRBJ1-1, the V gene TRBV5-1, with D unclear. Germline V CDR1 and CDR2: SGHRS, YFSETQ. The CDR3 has 13 amino acids. V was clipped by 0 bases and J by 2 bases, with 5 bases between them. This chain's CDR3 is CASSLAGNTEAFF. The CDR3 nucleotides are TGCGCCAGCAGCTTGGCGGGAAACACTGAAGCTTTCTTT. Variable domain in full (rest from reference TRBV5-1 and TRBJ1-1): KAGVTQTPRYLIKTRGQQVTLSCSPISGHRSVSWYQQTPGQGLQFLFEYFSETQRNKGNFPGRFSGRQFSNSRSEMNVSTLELGDSALYLCASSLAGNTEAFFGQGTRLTVV.

The chain employs TRBV7-2 and TRBJ1-1; maybe TRBD1 (5 bases). Germline lookup yields CDR1 SGHTA and CDR2 FQGNSA. This CDR3 is built from 12 residues. V was trimmed by 5 bases and J by 12 bases, leaving 16 bases between them. CDR3 DNA sequence: TGTGCCAGCAGCCTAATGGGGCAGAAAACTTTCTTT. The encoded protein is CASSLMGQKTFF.

The rearrangement joins TRBV7-2 to TRBJ2-1; 11 nucleotides align to TRBD2. Germline CDR1 and CDR2: SGHTA and FQGNSA. This CDR3 region has 16 residues. V dropped 4 bases and J dropped 6; count of bases not matched to a gene: 8. This CDR3 reads CASSSAGTSGSNEQFF. Written as DNA, the CDR3 is TGTGCCAGCAGCTCCGCCGGGACTAGCGGATCCAATGAGCAGTTCTTC.

This clone has a single count. The CDR3 nucleotides are TGTGCCAGCAGTTTCCTTCTAGCGGGGGCCGCTAGCACAGATACGCAGTATTTT. Its protein is CASSFLLAGAASTDTQYF. V is TRBV27 and J is TRBJ2-3; TRBD2 matches at 10 bases. CDR1 and CDR2 from the germline V gene are MNHEY and SMNVEV (reference sequence). The CDR3 spans 18 residues. V shed 3 bases and J 0 bases; nucleotides not matched to a gene: 9.

This chain connects TRBV7-2 to TRBJ1-5; perhaps TRBD1 as D (6 bases). V gave up 3 bases and J gave up 9 bases, with 12 bases separating them. Germline CDR1 reads SGHTA; CDR2 reads FQGNSA. This CDR3 is 13 amino acids long. CDR3 loop: CASSFQGLMPQHF. The DNA of the CDR3 is TGTGCCAGCAGCTTTCAGGGGCTAATGCCCCAGCATTTT.

The gene calls are TRBV19 and TRBJ1-5, with TRBD1 identical over 8 bases. CDR1 is LNHDA and CDR2 is SQIVND in the germline V gene (reference sequence). The CDR3 runs to 15 residues. Germline trimming cut 7 bases from V and 3 bases from J; bases unmatched to any gene: 8. The DNA for the CDR3 is TGTGCCAGTACCCCAGGACAGGGAGTCAATCAGCCCCAGCATTTT. It translates to CASTPGQGVNQPQHF.

The rearrangement uses TRBV5-1 and TRBJ1-1; 11 bases match TRBD1. Germline lookup yields CDR1 SGHRS and CDR2 YFSETQ. V was pared by 0 bases and J by 0 bases, with 4 bases of the junction left unmatched. This CDR3 spans 17 amino acids. The CDR3: CASSLDEDRGLNTEAFF. The CDR3 DNA sequence: TGCGCCAGCAGCTTGGACGAGGACAGGGGGCTGAACACTGAAGCTTTCTTT.

V and J are TRBV28 and TRBJ1-6; TRBD1 aligns across 8 bases. V trimming: 7 bases; J trimming: 3 bases; junction bases outside the gene matches: 8. CDR3 length equals 16 residues. Germline CDR1 MDHEN, CDR2 SYDVKM. Here the CDR3 reads CASNFRGLNYNSPLHF. CDR3 coding DNA: TGTGCCAGCAACTTCAGGGGGCTTAACTATAATTCACCCCTCCACTTT.

This rearrangement joins TRBV7-2 to TRBJ2-1, with a weak D call TRBD2 (6 bases). Trimming pared 5 bases from V and 0 bases from J, leaving 23 bases between. The CDR3 runs 19 residues. Germline V gene data show CDR1 as SGHTA and CDR2 as FQGNSA. CDR3 loop: CASSAQREASASSYNEQFF. The DNA of the CDR3 is TGTGCCAGCAGCGCCCAAAGAGAGGCTAGCGCAAGCTCCTACAATGAGCAGTTCTTC.

This chain links TRBV4-3 with TRBJ1-2; D gene ambiguous. Germline loops: CDR1 LGHNA, CDR2 YSLEER. The CDR3 has 15 amino acids. V was pared by 3 bases and J by 7 bases, with 18 bases between. CDR3 region: CASSQAGSWKTGYTF. CDR3 bases: TGCGCCAGCAGCCAGGCCGGGTCCTGGAAGACTGGCTACACCTTC.

CDR3 protein: CASSLGDRGLVKLFF. In DNA form, the CDR3 reads TGTGCCAGCAGCTTAGGGGACAGGGGGCTTGTAAAACTGTTTTTT. This chain links TRBV7-9 with TRBJ1-4; 12 bases match TRBD1. Germline V gene data show CDR1 as SEHNR and CDR2 as FQNEAQ (reference sequence). V was clipped by 1 base and J by 10 bases; unmatched bases: 4. This CDR3 spans 15 amino acids.

A word on this clone: Other DNA sequences within the sample encode an identical CDR3. The chain combines TRBV28 with TRBJ1-2; TRBD1 is a possible D gene (6 bases). The CDR3 runs 13 residues. V gave up 8 bases and J gave up 2 bases, with 12 bases separating them. Germline V lookup: CDR1 MDHEN, CDR2 SYDVKM. The CDR3 DNA follows: TGTGCCAGCCGAAGGACAGTAAACTATGGCTACACCTTC. Protein sequence: CASRRTVNYGYTF.

This chain joins TRBV7-9 and TRBJ1-2; no definite D call. The CDR3 length is 15 residues. Germline V lookup: CDR1 SEHNR, CDR2 FQNEAQ (reference sequence). The V gene lost 0 bases and the J gene lost 6 bases, with 14 bases spanning the gap. The CDR3 region has the DNA TGTGCCAGCAGCTTAGCGCGAATGAGGGAGGATGGCTACACCTTC. It yields the protein CASSLARMREDGYTF.

The chain carries TRBV7-7 and TRBJ2-2; no clear D. The CDR3 loop spans 12 amino acids. Germline V gives CDR1 SSHAT, CDR2 FNYEAQ (reference sequence). V lost 1 base, J lost 8 bases, and 5 bases lay in between. CDR3 residues: CASSLDRGELFF. The CDR3 DNA sequence: TGTGCCAGCAGCTTAGACCGGGGGGAGCTGTTTTTT. The entire variable domain, with the rest obtained from reference TRBV7-7 and TRBJ2-2, is as follows: GAGVSQSPRYKVTKRGQDVTLRCDPISSHATLYWYQQALGQGPEFLTYFNYEAQPDKSGLPSDRFSAERPEGSISTLTIQRTEQRDSAMYRCASSLDRGELFFGEGSRLTVL.